This T cell receptor beta chain was identified in a study of T cell responses to AZD1222 COVID-19 vaccine. The CDR3 loop spans 19 amino acids. Germline V gives CDR1 LGHNA, CDR2 YNFKEQ. V was clipped by 4 bases and J by 4 bases; unmatched bases: 15. The method was immunoSEQ multiplex PCR; TCRdb's version includes in-frame clones alone and lacks a portion of them. The top ten clones hold 1.5% to 2% of a sample with 100,000 to 150,000 clones, 80% to 90% of them seen once. This clonotype was obtained from an adult in good health. The source material was peripheral blood, sampled on day 0 of AZD1222 vaccination. V is TRBV4-2 and J is TRBJ2-1; 11 positions match TRBD2. In DNA form, the CDR3 reads TGTGCCAGCAGCCGAACCGGGACTAGCGGAGCCAGGGGTTACAATGAGCAGTTCTTC. This encodes CASSRTGTSGARGYNEQFF.